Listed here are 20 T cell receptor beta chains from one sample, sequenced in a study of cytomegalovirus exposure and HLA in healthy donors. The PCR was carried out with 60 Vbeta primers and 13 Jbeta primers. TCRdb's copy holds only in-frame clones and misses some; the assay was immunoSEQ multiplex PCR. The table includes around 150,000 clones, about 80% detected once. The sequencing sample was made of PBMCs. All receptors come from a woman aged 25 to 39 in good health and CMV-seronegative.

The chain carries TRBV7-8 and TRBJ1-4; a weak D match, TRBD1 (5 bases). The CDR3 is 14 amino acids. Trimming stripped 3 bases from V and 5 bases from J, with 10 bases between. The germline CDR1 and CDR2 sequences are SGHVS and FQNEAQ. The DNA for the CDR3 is TGTGCCAGCAGCTTTCGGCAGGGCAATGAAAAACTGTTTTTT. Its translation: CASSFRQGNEKLFF.

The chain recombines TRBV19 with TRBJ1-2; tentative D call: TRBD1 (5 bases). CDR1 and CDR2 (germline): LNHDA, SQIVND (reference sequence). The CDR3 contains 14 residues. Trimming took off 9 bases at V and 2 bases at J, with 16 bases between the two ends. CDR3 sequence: CASRGEGNNYGYTF. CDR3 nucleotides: TGTGCCAGCCGGGGGGAGGGGAACAACTATGGCTACACCTTC.

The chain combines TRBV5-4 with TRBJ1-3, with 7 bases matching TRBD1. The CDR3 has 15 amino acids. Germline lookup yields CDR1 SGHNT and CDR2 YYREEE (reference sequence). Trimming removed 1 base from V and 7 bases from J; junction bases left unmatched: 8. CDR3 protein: CASSLLGGAENTIYF. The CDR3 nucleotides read TGTGCCAGCAGCTTGTTAGGGGGCGCGGAGAACACCATATATTTT.

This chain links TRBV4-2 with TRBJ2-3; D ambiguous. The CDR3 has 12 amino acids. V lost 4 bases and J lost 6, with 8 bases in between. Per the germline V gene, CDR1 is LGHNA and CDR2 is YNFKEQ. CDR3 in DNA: TGTGCCAGCAGCCCATTCAGGGATACGCAGTATTTT. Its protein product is CASSPFRDTQYF.

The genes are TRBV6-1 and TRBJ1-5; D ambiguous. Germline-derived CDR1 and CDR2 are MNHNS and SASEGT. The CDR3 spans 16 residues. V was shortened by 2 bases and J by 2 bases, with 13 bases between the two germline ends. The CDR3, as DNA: TGTGCCAGCAGTGAAATGGGCTCGTCAGGCAATCAGCCCCAGCATTTT. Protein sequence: CASSEMGSSGNQPQHF.

The CDR3 nucleotides read TGTGCCAGCAGTTTATCGGGCCCTACAGGGCCGGGAGAAAAACTGTTTTTT. It yields the protein CASSLSGPTGPGEKLFF. J is TRBJ1-4 and V is TRBV27; D perhaps matches TRBD1 (6 bases). The V gene lost 0 bases and the J gene lost 8 bases, with 19 bases spanning the gap. The germline V gene has CDR1 MNHEY and CDR2 SMNVEV (reference sequence). The CDR3 is 17 residues long.

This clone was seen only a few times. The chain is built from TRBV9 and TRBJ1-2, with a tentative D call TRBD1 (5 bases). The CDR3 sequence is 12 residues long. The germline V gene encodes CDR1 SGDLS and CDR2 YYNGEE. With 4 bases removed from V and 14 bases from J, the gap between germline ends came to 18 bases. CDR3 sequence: CASSKGTSEGTF. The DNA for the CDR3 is TGTGCCAGCAGCAAAGGCACGTCGGAGGGGACCTTC.

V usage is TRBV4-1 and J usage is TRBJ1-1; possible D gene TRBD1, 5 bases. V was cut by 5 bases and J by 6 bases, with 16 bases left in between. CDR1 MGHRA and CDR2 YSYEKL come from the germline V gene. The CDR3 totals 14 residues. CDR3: CASSTPKAGPEAFF. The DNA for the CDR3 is TGCGCCAGCAGCACCCCGAAAGCAGGGCCTGAAGCTTTCTTT.

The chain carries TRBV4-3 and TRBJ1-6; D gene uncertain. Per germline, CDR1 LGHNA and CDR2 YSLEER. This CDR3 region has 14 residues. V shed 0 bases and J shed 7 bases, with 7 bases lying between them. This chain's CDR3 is CASSQDGENSPLHF. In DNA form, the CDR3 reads TGCGCCAGCAGCCAAGACGGGGAAAATTCACCCCTCCACTTT.

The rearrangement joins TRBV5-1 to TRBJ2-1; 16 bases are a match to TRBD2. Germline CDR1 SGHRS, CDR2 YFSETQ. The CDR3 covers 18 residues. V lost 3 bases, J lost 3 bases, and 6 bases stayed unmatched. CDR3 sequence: CASSSGLAGGRFYNEQFF. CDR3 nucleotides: TGCGCCAGCAGCTCGGGACTAGCGGGGGGGCGTTTCTACAATGAGCAGTTCTTC. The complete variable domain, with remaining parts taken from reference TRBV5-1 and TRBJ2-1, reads KAGVTQTPRYLIKTRGQQVTLSCSPISGHRSVSWYQQTPGQGLQFLFEYFSETQRNKGNFPGRFSGRQFSNSRSEMNVSTLELGDSALYLCASSSGLAGGRFYNEQFFGPGTRLTVL.

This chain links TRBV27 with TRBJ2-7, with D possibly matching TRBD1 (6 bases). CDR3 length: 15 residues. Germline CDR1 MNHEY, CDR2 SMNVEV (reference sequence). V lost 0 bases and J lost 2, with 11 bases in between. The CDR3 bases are TGTGCCAGCAGTTTATCAGGACAGTACCCCTACGAGCAGTACTTC. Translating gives CASSLSGQYPYEQYF.

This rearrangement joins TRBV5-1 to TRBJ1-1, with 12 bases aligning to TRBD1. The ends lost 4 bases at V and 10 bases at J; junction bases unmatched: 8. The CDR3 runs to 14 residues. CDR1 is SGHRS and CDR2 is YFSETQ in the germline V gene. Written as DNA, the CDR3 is TGCGCCAGCAGCATTGGGACAGGGGGCGCGGGAGCTTTCTTT. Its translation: CASSIGTGGAGAFF.

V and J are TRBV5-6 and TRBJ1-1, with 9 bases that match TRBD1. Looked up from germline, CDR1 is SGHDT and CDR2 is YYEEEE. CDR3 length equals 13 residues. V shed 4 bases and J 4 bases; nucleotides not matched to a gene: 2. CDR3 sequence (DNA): TGTGCCAGCAGCGGGACAGGGTTCACTGAAGCTTTCTTT. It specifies CASSGTGFTEAFF.

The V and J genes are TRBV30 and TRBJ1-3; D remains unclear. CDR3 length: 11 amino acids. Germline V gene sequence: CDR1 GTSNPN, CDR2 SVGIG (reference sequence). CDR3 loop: CAQYSGNTIYF. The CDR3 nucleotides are TGTGCTCAGTATTCAGGAAACACCATATATTTT.

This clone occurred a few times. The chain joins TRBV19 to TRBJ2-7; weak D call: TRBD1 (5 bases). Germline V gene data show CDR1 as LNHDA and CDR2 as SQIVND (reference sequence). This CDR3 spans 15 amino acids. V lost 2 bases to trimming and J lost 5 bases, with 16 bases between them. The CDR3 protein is CASSISPRRAHEQYF. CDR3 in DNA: TGTGCCAGTAGTATAAGCCCGCGCAGGGCCCACGAGCAGTACTTC.

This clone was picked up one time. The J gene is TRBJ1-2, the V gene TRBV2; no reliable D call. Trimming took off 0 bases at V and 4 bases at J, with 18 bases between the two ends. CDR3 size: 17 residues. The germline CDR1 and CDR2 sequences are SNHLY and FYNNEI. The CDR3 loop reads CASSEARVAEGAYGYTF. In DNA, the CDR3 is TGTGCCAGCAGTGAAGCGCGGGTTGCGGAAGGTGCCTATGGCTACACCTTC.

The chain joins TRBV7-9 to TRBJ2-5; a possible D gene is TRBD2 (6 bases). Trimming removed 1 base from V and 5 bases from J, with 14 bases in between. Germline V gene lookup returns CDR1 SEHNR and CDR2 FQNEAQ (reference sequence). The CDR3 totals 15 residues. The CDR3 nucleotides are TGTGCCAGCAGCTTAGGGGGGGAAGCCCGGGAGACCCAGTACTTC. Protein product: CASSLGGEARETQYF.

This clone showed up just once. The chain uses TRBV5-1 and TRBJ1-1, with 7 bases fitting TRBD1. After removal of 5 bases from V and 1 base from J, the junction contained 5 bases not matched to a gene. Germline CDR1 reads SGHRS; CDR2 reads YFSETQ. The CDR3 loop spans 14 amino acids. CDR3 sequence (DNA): TGCGCCAGCAGGCGCGACAGGGAGAACACTGAAGCTTTCTTT. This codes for CASRRDRENTEAFF.

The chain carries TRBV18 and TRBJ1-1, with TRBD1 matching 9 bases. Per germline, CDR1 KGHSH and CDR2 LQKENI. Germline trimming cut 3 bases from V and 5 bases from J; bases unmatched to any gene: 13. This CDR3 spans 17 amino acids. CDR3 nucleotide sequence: TGTGCCAGCTCACCCGGGACAGGGAATAGGAGGAGAACTGAAGCTTTCTTT. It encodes CASSPGTGNRRRTEAFF.

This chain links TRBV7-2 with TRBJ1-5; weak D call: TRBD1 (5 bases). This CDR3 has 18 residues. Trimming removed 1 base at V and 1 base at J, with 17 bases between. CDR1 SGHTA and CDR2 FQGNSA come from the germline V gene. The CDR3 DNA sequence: TGTGCCAGCAGCTTAGGGGGGAGGGCAGGGAAGAGCAATCAGCCCCAGCATTTT. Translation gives CASSLGGRAGKSNQPQHF.